This T cell receptor (beta chain) comes out of a study of cytomegalovirus exposure and HLA in healthy donors. CDR1 is SGHRS, CDR2 YFSETQ, per germline. V trimming: 8 bases; J trimming: 5 bases; junction bases outside the gene matches: 10. This CDR3 spans 14 amino acids. Study-level results: HLA allele associations emerged for some 16,000 TCR beta sequences in a later analysis, at 0.05 false discovery rate. The majority of CMV-associated TCR beta chains were reported as apparently HLA-restricted in a later analysis.

In the PCR, 60 Vbeta and 13 Jbeta primers were used. Clones were sequenced by immunoSEQ multiplex PCR, and TCRdb holds only the in-frame ones, with some missing. The table shows 55,000 to 80,000 clones, with more than 70% occurring only once. This clone has just a few counts. As yet, its antigen is unknown. The sequence was collected from a man between 45 and 60 years old in good health and CMV-seropositive. This chain uses TRBV5-1 with TRBJ1-1, with 9 bases fitting TRBD1. The sequenced material came from PBMCs. CDR3 protein: CASHSGTGRTEAFF. In nucleotides, the CDR3 is TGCGCCAGTCACAGCGGGACAGGGAGGACTGAAGCTTTCTTT.